Each of the 12 T cell receptor beta chains below was sequenced from the same sample in a study of T-cell reconstitution after alpha-beta-depleted transplantation in children. It was with unique molecular identifiers that the TCRbeta library was prepared. Via MiXCR, TCRdb re-called the PCR reads, giving one row per CDR3 protein. Among around 440,000 distinct CDR3 sequences listed, roughly a tenth were seen once. The sequences come from PBMCs, collected before TCRalphabeta/CD19-depleted stem cell transplant. The source is a child younger than 10 with inherited bone marrow failure, due to receive a stem cell transplant.

This clonotype was counted between two and nine times. The gene calls are TRBV27 and TRBJ1-1; D remains ambiguous. Germline V gene lookup returns CDR1 MNHEY and CDR2 SMNVEV (reference sequence). Trimming took 3 bases from V and 4 from J, leaving 15 bases between them. This CDR3 is 15 amino acids long. CDR3 loop: CASSFGKGWSTEAFF. The CDR3 DNA follows: TGTGCCAGCAGTTTCGGTAAGGGATGGAGCACTGAAGCTTTCTTT.

This clonotype was picked up many times. The rearrangement links TRBV7-2 to TRBJ2-1, with 9 nucleotides matching TRBD2. The CDR3 is 16 amino acids. The trim removed 4 bases at V and 1 base at J, leaving 5 bases unmatched. CDR1 and CDR2 (germline): SGHTA, FQGNSA. The CDR3 sequence: CASSSGREGSYNEQFF. The CDR3 region has the DNA TGTGCCAGCAGCTCGGGGCGGGAGGGGTCCTACAATGAGCAGTTCTTC.

This clonotype appeared many times. The chain uses TRBV7-2 and TRBJ1-6; D call uncertain. Germline CDR1 reads SGHTA; CDR2 reads FQGNSA. This CDR3 region has 15 residues. The germline V and J ends were trimmed by 11 bases and 0 bases, with 14 bases remaining between them. CDR3 coding DNA: TGTGCCGTAGAGCGGTGGGGCTCCTATAATTCACCCCTCCACTTT. It specifies CAVERWGSYNSPLHF.

This clonotype was found many times. In DNA form, the CDR3 reads TGCAGTGCTCCGGGACAGGGAAGCACAGATACGCAGTATTTT. It specifies CSAPGQGSTDTQYF. The gene calls are TRBV20-1 and TRBJ2-3; 9 bases map to TRBD1. The CDR3 spans 14 residues. Germline CDR1 reads DFQATT; CDR2 reads SNEGSKA (reference sequence). The J segment lost 0 bases and the V segment lost 5 bases, leaving 3 bases of the junction unmatched.

The rearrangement links TRBV6-5 to TRBJ2-3; the D is unclear. Germline lookup yields CDR1 MNHEY and CDR2 SVGAGI. V shed 2 bases and J shed 4 bases, with 10 bases lying between them. The CDR3 runs to 14 residues. The CDR3 sequence is CASSYGSESDTQYF. The CDR3 DNA follows: TGTGCCAGCAGTTACGGGTCTGAATCAGATACGCAGTATTTT.

About this clonotype itself: This may arise from a read error, as a much more abundant clone is one base away. The chain couples TRBV5-1 to TRBJ2-6, with D unresolved. There are 13 residues in the CDR3. The V end lost 7 bases, the J end lost 2 bases, and 7 bases lay between the germline ends. The germline CDR1 and CDR2 sequences are SGHRS and YFSETQ. The CDR3 bases are TGCGCCAGCTGGGAACCTGGGGCCAACGTCCTGACTTTC. Translated, it gives CASWEPGANVLTF.

This clonotype was counted many times. The chain links TRBV3-1 to TRBJ2-7, with 7 bases aligning to TRBD2. The V gene's germline CDR1 is LGHDT and CDR2 YNNKEL (reference sequence). With 4 bases clipped from V and 3 bases from J, the junction kept 9 bases outside the gene matches. CDR3 length: 15 amino acids. CDR3 sequence (DNA): TGTGCCAGCAGCCCACGGGCGGGAGAAGGCTACGAGCAGTACTTC. Protein: CASSPRAGEGYEQYF.

Many counts were recorded for this clonotype. V usage is TRBV20-1 and J usage is TRBJ1-2; D is perhaps TRBD1 (6 bases). The germline CDR1 and CDR2 sequences are DFQATT and SNEGSKA (reference sequence). There are 14 residues in the CDR3. V lost 3 bases to trimming and J lost 1 base, with 12 bases between them. The CDR3 reads CSASVYRVNYGYTF. CDR3 sequence (DNA): TGCAGTGCTAGTGTCTACAGGGTTAACTATGGCTACACCTTC.

The rearrangement uses TRBV19 and TRBJ1-5; a possible D gene is TRBD1 (6 bases). CDR1 and CDR2 (germline): LNHDA, SQIVND (reference sequence). The CDR3 loop spans 14 amino acids. Trimming shortened V by 6 bases and J by 6 bases, and 15 bases separated the two germline ends. CDR3 amino acids: CASRWGARSQPQHF. In nucleotides, the CDR3 is TGTGCCAGTAGGTGGGGGGCGCGTAGTCAGCCCCAGCATTTT.

In this sample, this clonotype turned up many times. The J gene is TRBJ1-4, the V gene TRBV29-1; D possibly corresponds to TRBD1 (6 bases). V shed 8 bases and J shed 0 bases, with 13 bases lying between them. The CDR3 loop spans 14 amino acids. Germline loops: CDR1 SQVTM, CDR2 ANQGSEA. The CDR3 DNA sequence: TGCAGCTCCGGACAGTCTACAACTAATGAAAAACTGTTTTTT. Encoded protein: CSSGQSTTNEKLFF.

This clonotype was found many times. This chain links TRBV3-1 with TRBJ2-7; weak D call: TRBD2 (5 bases). The V and J ends lost 4 bases and 0 bases respectively, with 13 bases between them. From germline, CDR1 is LGHDT and CDR2 YNNKEL (reference sequence). This CDR3 has 15 residues. CDR3 amino acids: CASSRERMGSYEQYF. DNA for the CDR3: TGTGCCAGCAGCCGAGAGCGGATGGGCTCCTACGAGCAGTACTTC.

This clonotype was observed many times. The chain carries TRBV6-1 and TRBJ2-5, with D possibly being TRBD1 (6 bases). This CDR3 has 13 amino acids. Trimming pared 10 bases from V and 1 base from J, leaving 13 bases between. In germline, CDR1 is MNHNS, CDR2 SASEGT. As DNA, the CDR3 is TGTGCCATCCGCACAGGGTTCCAAGAGACCCAGTACTTC. Translated: CAIRTGFQETQYF.